This T cell receptor beta chain stems from a study of spatial heterogeneity in lung cancer. The CDR3 spans 15 residues. CDR1 and CDR2 from the germline V gene are MGHRA and YSYEKL. With V trimmed by 0 bases and J by 7 bases, 8 bases remained unmatched. In its sample, this clonotype was seen many times. No antigen is known for it. Time point: sample taken at primary tumor resection. The 60 to 80 donors had untreated early-stage non-small cell lung cancer. Material for sequencing was whole RNA from tumor, nontumor lung or frozen PBMC, left unsorted. TCRdb re-called the 5' RACE reads with MiXCR, one entry per CDR3 protein. The sample shows thousands of distinct CDR3 sequences, 7.5% to 10% of them seen only once. Broader study findings: Tumoral mutation counts were tracked by counts of expanded intratumoral alpha and beta TCRs.

The chain carries TRBV4-1 and TRBJ1-1; 7 positions agree with TRBD1. The origin of this receptor is a male donor with early-stage non-small cell lung cancer. Specimen: lung tumor tissue, collected at surgery. The CDR3 protein is CASSQDGTAANEAFF. Here the CDR3 DNA reads TGCGCCAGCAGCCAAGATGGGACAGCTGCCAATGAAGCTTTCTTT.